This TCR beta chain was retrieved from a study of T cells in Graves' hyperthyroidism and ophthalmopathy. This clonotype was picked up many times. Its target is unknown. Germline V gene data show CDR1 as MNHEY and CDR2 as SMNVEV (reference sequence). V was trimmed by 2 bases and J by 6 bases, leaving 11 bases between them. This CDR3 has 13 residues. TCR beta CDR3 regions were amplified from RNA. HTBI primers were used for first-round RT-PCR of the TCR CDR3. TCRdb re-called the multiplex PCR reads through MiXCR, storing one row per CDR3 protein. In the table there are 200,000 to 300,000 distinct CDR3 sequences, less than 20% of which are singletons. Broader study findings: Most clonotypes expanded in thyroid above 0.001 were likewise present in blood. From stable hyperthyroidism, ophthalmopathy was separated by a 13 V-J model.

The diagnoses drew upon clinical symptoms, serum thyroxine and TRAb, thyroid ultrasound and orbital computed tomography. This receptor was identified in a woman aged 18-30 years with Graves' ophthalmopathy. The sequenced material came from blood. This rearrangement joins TRBV27 to TRBJ2-7; no firm D call. CDR3 DNA: TGTGCCAGCAGTTTAAGCTCTGTTTCCGAGCAGTACTTC. Residues: CASSLSSVSEQYF.